Below, 3 T cell receptor beta chains from the same sample are listed, as sequenced in a study of blood T cell repertoires in COVID-19. The data were produced by immunoSEQ multiplex PCR, yet TCRdb's version contains in-frame clones alone and is incomplete. The sample lists 55,000 to 90,000 clones; around 81% were seen once. Source material: peripheral blood. Receptors were obtained from a woman aged 60 to 75 with acute or convalescent COVID-19.

The CDR3 sequence: CASRFLDRGRSYEQYF. CDR3 DNA: TGTGCAAGTCGCTTTTTGGACAGGGGCCGCTCCTACGAGCAGTACTTC. This chain links TRBV12-2 with TRBJ2-7; the table calls TRBD1, which could not be checked here. TRBV12-2 is designated a pseudogene. CDR3 length equals 16 residues.

The V and J genes are TRBV2 and TRBJ2-1; 9 bases match TRBD1. Germline lookup yields CDR1 SNHLY and CDR2 FYNNEI. V lost 2 bases to trimming and J lost 6 bases; unmatched junction nucleotides: 2. This CDR3 spans 14 amino acids. CDR3 in DNA: TGTGCCAGCAGTGAAAGGGACAGGGTCAATGAGCAGTTCTTC. Translating it yields CASSERDRVNEQFF.

This chain connects TRBV24-1 to TRBJ2-7, with D maybe TRBD1 (6 bases). The germline V gene encodes CDR1 KGHDR and CDR2 SFDVKD. The germline V and J ends were trimmed by 2 bases and 5 bases, with 15 bases remaining between them. The CDR3 runs to 15 residues. The CDR3 reads CATSDSRRGSDEQYF. The CDR3 DNA sequence: TGTGCCACCAGTGATTCTCGAAGGGGGTCGGACGAGCAGTACTTC.